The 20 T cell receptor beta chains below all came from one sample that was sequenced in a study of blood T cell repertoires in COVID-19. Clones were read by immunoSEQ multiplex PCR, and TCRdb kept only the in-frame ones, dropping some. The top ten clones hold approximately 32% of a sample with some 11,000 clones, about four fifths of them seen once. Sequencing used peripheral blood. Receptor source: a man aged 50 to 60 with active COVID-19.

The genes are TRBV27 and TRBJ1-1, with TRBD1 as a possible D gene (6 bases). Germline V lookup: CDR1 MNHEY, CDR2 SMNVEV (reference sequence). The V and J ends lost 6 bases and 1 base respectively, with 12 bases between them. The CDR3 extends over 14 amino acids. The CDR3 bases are TGTGCCAGCAGCCTTGACAGGTCGAACACTGAAGCTTTCTTT. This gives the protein CASSLDRSNTEAFF.

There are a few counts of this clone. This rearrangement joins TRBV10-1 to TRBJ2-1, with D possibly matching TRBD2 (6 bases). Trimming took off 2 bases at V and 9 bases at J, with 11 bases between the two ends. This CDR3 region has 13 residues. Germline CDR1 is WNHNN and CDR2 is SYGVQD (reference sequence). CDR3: CASSEVVGGEQFF. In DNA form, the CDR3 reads TGCGCCAGCAGTGAGGTCGTGGGGGGTGAGCAGTTCTTC.

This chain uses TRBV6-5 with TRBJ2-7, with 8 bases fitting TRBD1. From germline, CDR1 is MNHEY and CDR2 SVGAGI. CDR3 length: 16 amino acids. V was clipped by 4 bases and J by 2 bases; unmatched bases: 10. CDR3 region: CASSSPAGQGAYEQYF. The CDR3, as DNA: TGTGCCAGCAGTTCACCGGCTGGACAGGGCGCCTACGAGCAGTACTTC.

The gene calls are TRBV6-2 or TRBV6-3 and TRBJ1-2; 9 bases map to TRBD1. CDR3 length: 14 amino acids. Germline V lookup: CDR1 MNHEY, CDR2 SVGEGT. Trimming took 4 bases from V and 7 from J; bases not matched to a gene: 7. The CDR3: CASSSQGASRGYTF. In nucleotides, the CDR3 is TGTGCCAGCAGTTCACAGGGGGCCTCACGTGGCTACACCTTC.

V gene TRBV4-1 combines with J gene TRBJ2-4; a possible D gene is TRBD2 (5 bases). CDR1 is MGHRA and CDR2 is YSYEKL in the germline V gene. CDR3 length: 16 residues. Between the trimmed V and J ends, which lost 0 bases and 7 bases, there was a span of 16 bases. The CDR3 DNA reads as TGCGCCAGCAGCCAAGATGACCTAAATAGAGGGAACATTCAGTACTTC. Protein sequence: CASSQDDLNRGNIQYF.

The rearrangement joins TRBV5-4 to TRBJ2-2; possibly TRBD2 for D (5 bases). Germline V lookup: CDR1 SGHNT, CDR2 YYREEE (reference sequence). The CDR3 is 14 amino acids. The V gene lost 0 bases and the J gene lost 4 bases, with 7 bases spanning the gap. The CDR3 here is CASSLGESTGELFF. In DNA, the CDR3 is TGTGCCAGCAGCTTGGGGGAGAGCACCGGGGAGCTGTTTTTT.

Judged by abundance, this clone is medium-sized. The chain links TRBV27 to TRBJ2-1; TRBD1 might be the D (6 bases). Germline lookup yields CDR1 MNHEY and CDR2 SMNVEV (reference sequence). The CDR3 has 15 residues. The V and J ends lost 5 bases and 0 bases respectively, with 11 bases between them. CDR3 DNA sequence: TGTGCCAGCAGTATACAAGGGGGCTCCTACAATGAGCAGTTCTTC. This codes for CASSIQGGSYNEQFF.

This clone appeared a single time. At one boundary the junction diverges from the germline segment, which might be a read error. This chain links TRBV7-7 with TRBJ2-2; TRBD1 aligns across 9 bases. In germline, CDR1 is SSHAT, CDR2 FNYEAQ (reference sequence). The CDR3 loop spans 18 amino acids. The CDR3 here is CASSLTDRGMIDTGELFF. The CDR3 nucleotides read TGTGCTAGCAGCTTGACAGACAGGGGGATGATTGACACCGGGGAGCTGTTTTTT.

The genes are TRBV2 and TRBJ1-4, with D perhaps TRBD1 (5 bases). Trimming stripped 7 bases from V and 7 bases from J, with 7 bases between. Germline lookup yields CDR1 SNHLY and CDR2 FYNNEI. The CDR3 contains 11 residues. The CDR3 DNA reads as TGTGCCAGCAAGACAGTTGAAAAACTGTTTTTT. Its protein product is CASKTVEKLFF.

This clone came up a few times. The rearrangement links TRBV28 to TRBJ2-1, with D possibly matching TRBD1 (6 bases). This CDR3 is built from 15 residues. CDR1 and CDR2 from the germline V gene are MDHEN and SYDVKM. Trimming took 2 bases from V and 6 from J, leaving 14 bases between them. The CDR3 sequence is CASSLPPDSFNEQFF. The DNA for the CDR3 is TGTGCCAGCAGTTTACCCCCGGACAGCTTCAATGAGCAGTTCTTC.

The CDR3 is CASSQRSTSGEDTQYF. CDR3 nucleotides: TGTGCCAGCAGTCAAAGATCTACTAGCGGGGAAGATACGCAGTATTTT. The V call is TRBV7-9, the J call TRBJ2-3, with 10 positions matching TRBD2. The CDR3 runs to 16 residues. CDR1 and CDR2 from the germline V gene are SEHNR and FQNEAQ (reference sequence). With V trimmed by 6 bases and J by 5 bases, 11 bases remained unmatched.

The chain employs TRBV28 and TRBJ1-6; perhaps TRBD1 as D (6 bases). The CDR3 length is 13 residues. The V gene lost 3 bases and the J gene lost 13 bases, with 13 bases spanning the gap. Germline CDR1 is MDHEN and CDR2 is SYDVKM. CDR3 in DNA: TGTGCCAGCAGTTTTGGGGACACAGACCCCCTCCACTTT. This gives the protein CASSFGDTDPLHF.

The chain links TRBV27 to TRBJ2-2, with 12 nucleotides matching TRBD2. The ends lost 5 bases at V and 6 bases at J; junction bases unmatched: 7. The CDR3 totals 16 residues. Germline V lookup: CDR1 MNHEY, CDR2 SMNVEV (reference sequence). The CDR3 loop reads CASSVTSGSVPGELFF. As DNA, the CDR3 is TGTGCCAGCAGTGTGACTAGCGGGAGTGTACCCGGGGAGCTGTTTTTT.

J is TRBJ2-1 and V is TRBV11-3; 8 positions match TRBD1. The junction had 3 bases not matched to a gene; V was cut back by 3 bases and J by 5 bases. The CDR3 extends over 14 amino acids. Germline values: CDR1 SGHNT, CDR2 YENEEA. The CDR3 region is CASSFETGDNEQFF. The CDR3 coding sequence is TGTGCCAGCAGCTTCGAGACAGGGGACAATGAGCAGTTCTTC.

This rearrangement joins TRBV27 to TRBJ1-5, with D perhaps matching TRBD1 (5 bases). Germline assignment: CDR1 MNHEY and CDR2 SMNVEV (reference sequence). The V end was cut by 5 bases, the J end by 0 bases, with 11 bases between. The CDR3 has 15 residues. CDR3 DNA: TGTGCCAGCAGTGTAGACAGCAATAGCAATCAGCCCCAGCATTTT. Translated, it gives CASSVDSNSNQPQHF.

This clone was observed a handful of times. The CDR3 here is CASSQNPSTTVTGELFF. The CDR3 DNA sequence: TGTGCCAGCAGCCAAAACCCAAGCACTACGGTAACCGGGGAGCTGTTTTTT. This chain uses TRBV7-2 with TRBJ2-2; D gene ambiguous. V lost 5 bases, J lost 5 bases, and 21 bases lay in between. The CDR3 extends over 17 amino acids. The V gene's germline CDR1 is SGHTA and CDR2 FQGNSA.

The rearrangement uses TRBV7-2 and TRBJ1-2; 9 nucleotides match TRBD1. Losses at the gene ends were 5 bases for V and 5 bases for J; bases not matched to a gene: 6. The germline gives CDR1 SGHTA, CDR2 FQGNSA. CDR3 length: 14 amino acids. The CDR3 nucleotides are TGTGCCAGCAGCGAAACAGGGGGCGGTTATGGCTACACCTTC. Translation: CASSETGGGYGYTF.

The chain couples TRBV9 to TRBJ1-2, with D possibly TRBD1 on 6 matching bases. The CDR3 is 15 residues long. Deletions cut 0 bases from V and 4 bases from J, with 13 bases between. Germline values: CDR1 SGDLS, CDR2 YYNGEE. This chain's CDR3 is CASSVGQVVTYGYTF. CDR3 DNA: TGTGCCAGCAGCGTAGGACAGGTGGTGACCTATGGCTACACCTTC.

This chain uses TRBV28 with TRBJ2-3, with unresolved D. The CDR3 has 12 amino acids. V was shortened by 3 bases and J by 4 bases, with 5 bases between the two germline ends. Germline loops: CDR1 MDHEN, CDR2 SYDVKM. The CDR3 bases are TGTGCCAGCAGTTTTTATTCAGATACGCAGTATTTT. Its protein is CASSFYSDTQYF.

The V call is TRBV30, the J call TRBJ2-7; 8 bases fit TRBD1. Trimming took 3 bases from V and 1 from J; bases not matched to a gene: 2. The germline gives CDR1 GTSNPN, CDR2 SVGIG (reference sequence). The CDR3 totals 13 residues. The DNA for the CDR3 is TGTGCCTGGAGCGACAGGGGATCCTACGAGCAGTACTTC. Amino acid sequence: CAWSDRGSYEQYF.